This T cell receptor (beta chain) was captured by sequencing in a study of blood T cell repertoires in COVID-19. Trimming left V 5 bases short and J 1 base short, with 17 bases between. The CDR3 covers 15 residues. Looked up from germline, CDR1 is SQVTM and CDR2 is ANQGSEA. Libraries were prepared by immunoSEQ multiplex PCR; TCRdb keeps only in-frame clonotypes and omits some of them. This sample has about 140,000 clones, with approximately 84% found just once. The gene calls are TRBV29-1 and TRBJ2-5, with D possibly matching TRBD1 (6 bases). The sequenced sample was peripheral blood. This receptor was taken from a woman older than 75 in a cohort sampled during active or convalescent COVID-19. The CDR3 sequence: CSVLTGTTLQETQYF. The CDR3 DNA follows: TGCAGCGTTCTCACCGGGACAACTCTCCAAGAGACCCAGTACTTC.